This TCR beta chain is drawn from a study of blood T cell repertoires in COVID-19. Study background: Acute-phase and convalescent COVID-19 samples originated in the United States, Italy and Spain. PBMCs, B-cell-depleted T cells, or T cells were the source of the cDNA or gDNA that made up the material.

This clone occurred a few times. In the source study's methods: Quantification of nucleated cells was approximated via reference gene primer amplification. Produced via immunoSEQ multiplex PCR; TCRdb's table is partial and in-frame only. That table is the source of V, J and clone size, and D and trimming were worked out from the DNA. The data show about 180,000 clones, over 75% seen once. The CDR3 extends over 14 amino acids. Per the germline V gene, CDR1 is MGHRA and CDR2 is YSYEKL. J lost 4 bases, V lost 6 bases, and 6 bases had no gene match. This clonotype was sampled from a human donor with active or convalescent COVID-19. The donor label of this sample is uncertain. The chain links TRBV4-1 to TRBJ2-3, with 8 positions matching TRBD2. Material: peripheral blood. In nucleotides, the CDR3 is TGCGCCAGCAGTACGGGGGGGCTCGCAGATACGCAGTATTTT. This sequence encodes CASSTGGLADTQYF.